This entry lists 16 T cell receptor beta chains sequenced from one sample in a study of T cell clonality in common variable immunodeficiency. The method was immunoSEQ multiplex PCR; TCRdb's version includes in-frame clones alone and lacks a portion of them. The sample yields tens of thousands of clones, without any singletons. Material for sequencing was peripheral blood mononuclear cells. The receptors originated from a person between 18 and 75 years old in good health.

In the case of this clone: The read ends 3 residues before the CDR3 terminus; that terminus is restored from the germline J gene. The J gene is TRBJ1-1, the V gene TRBV20-1, with D perhaps matching TRBD1 (6 bases). Germline-derived CDR1 and CDR2 are DFQATT and SNEGSKA (reference sequence). V lost 6 bases and J 5 bases, leaving 13 bases between the germline ends. The CDR3 is 12 residues long. CDR3 loop: CSATQGRTEAFF. Partial CDR3 DNA: TGCAGTGCCACCCAGGGGAGGACTGAA.

This clone has at least ten counts. Sequencing ends 3 residues short of the CDR3 end; the germline J gene provides the rest. V and J are TRBV6-2 or TRBV6-3 and TRBJ2-7; D not resolved. Per the germline V gene, CDR1 is MNHEY and CDR2 is SVGEGT. The ends were cut back, 2 bases at V and 1 base at J, with 9 bases in the middle. The length of the CDR3 is 14 residues. CDR3 amino acids: CASSYPARSYEQYF. CDR3 DNA (partial): TGTGCCAGCAGTTACCCCGCCAGATCCTACGAG.

Concerning this clone itself: The CDR3 end falls 3 residues outside the read, so it is completed with the germline J gene. The chain joins TRBV30 to TRBJ2-3; D is perhaps TRBD1 (6 bases). Germline V gene lookup returns CDR1 GTSNPN and CDR2 SVGIG (reference sequence). The CDR3 totals 12 residues. Here the CDR3 reads CAWSPTGETQYF. The covered CDR3 bases are TGTGCCTGGAGCCCGACAGGAGAGACG.

This clone was counted only a few times. From the germline J gene comes the end of the CDR3, since the read stops 3 residues before it. V and J are TRBV7-2 and TRBJ2-1; 7 nucleotides line up with TRBD2. CDR3 length equals 15 residues. The V and J ends lost 4 bases and 0 bases, in that order; junction bases with no gene match: 3. Looked up from germline, CDR1 is SGHTA and CDR2 is FQGNSA. The CDR3 loop is CASSWKRDSYNEQFF. The sequenced part of the CDR3 DNA is TGTGCCAGCAGCTGGAAGCGGGACTCCTACAATGAG.

Ten or more counts support this clone. The sequence runs out 3 residues before the end of the CDR3; the remainder is reconstructed from the germline J gene. The chain carries TRBV10-3 and TRBJ1-1; TRBD1 is a possible D gene (6 bases). The V gene lost 0 bases and the J gene lost 5 bases, with 7 bases spanning the gap. Germline V CDR1 and CDR2: ENHRY, SYGVKD. CDR3 length: 13 amino acids. The CDR3 DNA, read in part, is TGTGCCATCAGTGAGTCGCAGGGGACTGAA. It is translated as CAISESQGTE. In full, the CDR3 is CAISESQGTEAFF.

This clone was recorded many times. Partial CDR3 DNA: TGTGCCAGCAGCTTCTTTGCCGGGGAGCAAGAGACC. Amino acids: CASSFFAGEQET. In full, the CDR3 is CASSFFAGEQETQYF. This chain uses TRBV11-2 with TRBJ2-5; possibly TRBD2 for D (5 bases). The read terminates 3 residues ahead of where the CDR3 ends, so the germline J gene completes it. Germline values: CDR1 SGHAT, CDR2 FQNNGV. Trimming shortened V by 3 bases and J by 2 bases, and 13 bases separated the two germline ends. The CDR3 loop spans 15 amino acids.

This clone was counted ten times or more. The CDR3 extends 3 residues past the end of the read, so its final part is completed from the germline J gene. This chain joins TRBV20-1 and TRBJ2-7, with 10 positions matching TRBD2. Germline CDR1 and CDR2: DFQATT and SNEGSKA (reference sequence). The CDR3 runs 14 residues. The trim removed 1 base at V and 3 bases at J, leaving 3 bases unmatched. The CDR3 DNA, read in part, is TGCAGTGCTAGAGGCGGGACTAGCGACTACGAG. Its protein product is CSARGGTSDYE. The whole CDR3 is CSARGGTSDYEQYF.

CDR3 bases read: TGCGCCAGCAGCTTGGGGGCCTCCAATGAG. This sequence encodes CASSLGASNE. The complete CDR3 reads CASSLGASNEQFF. This chain links TRBV5-1 with TRBJ2-1; D unresolved. The missing CDR3 end, 3 residues past where the read stops, is filled in from the germline J gene. Germline values: CDR1 SGHRS, CDR2 YFSETQ. V lost 0 bases and J lost 6, with 7 bases in between. There are 13 residues in the CDR3.

This clone occurred many times. The CDR3 extends 3 residues past the end of the read, so its final part is completed from the germline J gene. The gene calls are TRBV30 and TRBJ2-7; 8 nucleotides line up with TRBD1. After removal of 1 base from V and 3 bases from J, the junction contained 2 bases not matched to a gene. This CDR3 region has 13 residues. Germline CDR1 GTSNPN, CDR2 SVGIG (reference sequence). CDR3 bases read: TGTGCCTGGAGTGGGACAGGGAACTACGAG. Residues: CAWSGTGNYE. The complete CDR3 reads CAWSGTGNYEQYF. Supplemented by reference TRBV30 and TRBJ2-7, the full variable domain reads SQTIHQWPATLVQPVGSPLSLECTVEGTSNPNLYWYRQAAGRGLQLLFYSVGIGQISSEVPQNLSASRPQDRQFILSSKKLLLSDSGFYLCAWSGTGNYEQYFGPGTRLTVT.

This clone has at least ten counts. The read terminates 3 residues ahead of where the CDR3 ends, so the germline J gene completes it. The chain links TRBV5-6 to TRBJ2-7; tentatively, D is TRBD1 (5 bases). CDR1 SGHDT and CDR2 YYEEEE come from the germline V gene. This CDR3 comprises 13 residues. The V end lost 2 bases, the J end lost 0 bases, and 6 bases lay between the germline ends. The part of the CDR3 DNA that was read is TGTGCCAGCAGCTTCCAGGGCTCCTACGAG. It is translated as CASSFQGSYE. The CDR3 in its entirety is CASSFQGSYEQYF.

CDR3 region: CAWSRPLQANEKLFF. The sequenced part of the CDR3 DNA is TGTGCCTGGAGTAGACCTCTTCAGGCTAATGAAAAA. The chain uses TRBV30 and TRBJ1-4, with D unclear. Read coverage stops 3 residues before the CDR3 terminus; the germline J gene supplies the remainder. The V gene's germline CDR1 is GTSNPN and CDR2 SVGIG (reference sequence). Trimming pared 2 bases from V and 3 bases from J, leaving 13 bases between. The CDR3 loop spans 15 amino acids. Combining the CDR3 with reference TRBV30 and TRBJ1-4 gives the whole variable domain SQTIHQWPATLVQPVGSPLSLECTVEGTSNPNLYWYRQAAGRGLQLLFYSVGIGQISSEVPQNLSASRPQDRQFILSSKKLLLSDSGFYLCAWSRPLQANEKLFFGSGTQLSVL.

This clone was recorded many times. The observed sequence ends 3 residues before the CDR3 terminus, with the missing tail filled in from the germline J gene. The chain combines TRBV6-2 or TRBV6-3 with TRBJ2-5, with 10 bases that match TRBD2. After removal of 4 bases from V and 1 base from J, the junction contained 6 bases not matched to a gene. Germline V lookup: CDR1 MNHEY, CDR2 SVGEGT. The CDR3 consists of 16 residues. The CDR3 here is CASSFESGRAQETQYF. The DNA read from the CDR3 is TGTGCCAGCAGTTTCGAGAGCGGGAGGGCCCAAGAGACC.

This clone was observed many times. The CDR3 is cut off 3 residues early in the read; its end comes from the germline J gene. The V and J genes are TRBV5-1 and TRBJ2-3; 7 bases agree with TRBD1. Trimming cost V 4 bases and J 2 bases; bases outside gene matches: 7. The CDR3 loop spans 15 amino acids. Per germline, CDR1 SGHRS and CDR2 YFSETQ. The CDR3 reads CASSPDRPYTDTQYF. The sequenced part of the CDR3 DNA is TGCGCCAGCAGCCCGGACAGGCCCTACACAGATACG.

This clone was counted at least ten times. The CDR3 end lies 3 residues beyond the end of the read and is filled in from the germline J gene. V gene TRBV7-8 combines with J gene TRBJ2-7, with a weak D call TRBD2 (5 bases). Trimming removed 3 bases from V and 5 bases from J, with 20 bases in between. Germline values: CDR1 SGHVS, CDR2 FQNEAQ. CDR3 length equals 16 residues. CDR3: CASSFNLFRGRDEQYF. CDR3 DNA, as far as it was read: TGTGCCAGCAGCTTCAATCTATTTCGGGGAAGGGACGAG.

This clone was counted at least ten times. With the read ending 3 residues before the CDR3 end, the germline J gene is used to fill in that end. The J gene is TRBJ1-4, the V gene TRBV20-1; weak D call: TRBD1 (6 bases). Trimming left V 3 bases short and J 8 bases short, with 19 bases between. CDR1 is DFQATT and CDR2 is SNEGSKA in the germline V gene (reference sequence). CDR3 size: 15 residues. CDR3 DNA (partial): TGCAGTGCTAGGATACCCGGGACATCAAGGGAAAAA. Its protein is CSARIPGTSREK. The full-length CDR3 reads as CSARIPGTSREKLFF.

At least ten counts were recorded for this clone. With the read ending 3 residues before the CDR3 end, the germline J gene is used to fill in that end. This sequence joins TRBV14 and TRBJ2-7; a possible D gene is TRBD2 (7 bases). CDR1 and CDR2 (germline): SGHDN, FVKESK. Between the trimmed V and J ends, which lost 4 bases and 2 bases, there was a span of 9 bases. The CDR3 loop spans 13 amino acids. The DNA read from the CDR3 is TGTGCCAGCAGCCTGGGGGGGCCCTACGAG. Encoded protein: CASSLGGPYE. The whole CDR3 sequence reads CASSLGGPYEQYF.